This T cell receptor (beta chain) was retrieved from a study of blood T cells in healthy people across ages. Remarks on this clonotype: Its antigen is still unknown.

Points from the study as a whole: There was a strong correlation between TCR beta diversity and naive T cell percentage.

Per sample, no less than 5.5 micrograms of total RNA were extracted. Through a sample-barcoded 5' primer and a J-beta primer mix, a second PCR was run for roughly 7 to 11 cycles. TCRdb fed the 5' RACE reads into MiXCR, producing one record per CDR3 protein. The sample carries over 700,000 distinct CDR3 sequences, about 55% recorded once. The sample was blood. This sequence was found in a man older than 75 in good health.

CDR3 region: CATALGQGRNQPQHF. CDR3 nucleotide sequence: TGTGCCACCGCCCTAGGACAGGGTCGCAATCAGCCCCAGCATTTT. The chain has TRBV24-1 and TRBJ1-5, with 8 bases matching TRBD1. Germline CDR1 reads KGHDR; CDR2 reads SFDVKD. The CDR3 consists of 15 residues. The J segment lost 2 bases and the V segment lost 9 bases, leaving 8 bases of the junction unmatched.